A selection of T cell receptor beta chains follows, all from one sample in a study of OX40 agonist ivuxolimab in advanced cancers. Assay used: immunoSEQ multiplex PCR; TCRdb lists only in-frame clones, some missing. The data show 79,000 or so clones, about 89% seen once. This specimen was CD4+ or CD8+ T cells sorted from blood, taken in a trial of the OX40 agonist ivuxolimab. Receptors were obtained from an adult with an advanced solid tumor such as melanoma, head and neck, liver or kidney cancer. Both conserved end residues are part of each CDR3. The order of the fields is D gene, clone size, V gene, J gene, CDR3 protein, CDR3 DNA. D genes are given only for firm matches. Size values are once, few and many counts, or a class for expanded clones, and some rows have none.

>.|.|TRBV27|TRBJ2-7
CASMNRVGYEQYF
TGTGCCAGCATGAACAGGGTAGGGTACGAGCAGTACTTC
>.|.|TRBV28|TRBJ2-6
CASTPTGAGANVLTF
TGTGCCAGCACCCCCACGGGCGCTGGGGCCAACGTCCTGACTTTC
>TRBD1|.|TRBV30|TRBJ2-7
CAWRTRVDYRGDNEQYF
TGTGCCTGGAGGACCCGGGTGGATTACAGGGGGGACAACGAGCAGTACTTC
>TRBD2|.|TRBV28|TRBJ2-7
CASSLPLTFSGRGSYEQYF
TGTGCCAGCAGTTTACCCCTCACCTTTAGCGGGAGAGGGAGCTACGAGCAGTACTTC
>TRBD2|.|TRBV7-3|TRBJ2-3
CASSLRPSGNTDTQYF
TGTGCCAGCAGCCTAAGGCCTAGCGGGAACACAGATACGCAGTATTTT
>TRBD2|.|TRBV7-9|TRBJ2-1
CASSQTSGRAGEQFF
TGTGCCAGCAGCCAGACTAGCGGGAGGGCGGGTGAGCAGTTCTTC
>.|.|TRBV19|TRBJ2-5
CASSVKGGPMETQYF
TGTGCCAGTAGTGTCAAAGGGGGGCCAATGGAGACCCAGTACTTC
>.|.|TRBV29-1|TRBJ1-6
CSVRQSSYNSPLHF
TGCAGCGTGCGACAGAGCTCCTATAATTCACCCCTCCACTTT
>.|.|TRBV19|TRBJ1-5
CASSIEGISNQPQHF
TGTGCCAGTAGTATAGAGGGGATATCCAATCAGCCCCAGCATTTT
>.|.|TRBV5-1|TRBJ1-1
CASSKGGLAQTEAFF
TGCGCCAGCAGTAAGGGGGGACTAGCCCAAACTGAAGCTTTCTTT
>.|once|TRBV28|TRBJ2-1
CASRTVPNEQFF
TGTGCCAGCAGGACGGTTCCCAATGAGCAGTTCTTC
>TRBD1|.|TRBV19|TRBJ1-1
CASRKNQGAVYTEAFF
TGTGCCAGTAGGAAGAATCAGGGGGCTGTGTACACTGAAGCTTTCTTT
>.|.|TRBV7-9|TRBJ2-3
CASSSPGSSESTQYF
TGTGCCAGCAGCTCTCCGGGGAGTAGCGAGTCTACGCAGTATTTT
>.|.|TRBV7-2|TRBJ2-6
CASTPLGSGANVLTF
TGTGCCAGCACCCCTCTGGGCTCTGGGGCCAACGTCCTGACTTTC
>.|.|TRBV5-1|TRBJ1-3
CASSRGENSGNTIYF
TGCGCCAGCAGCCGAGGAGAGAACTCTGGAAACACCATATATTTT
>.|.|TRBV28|TRBJ2-2
CASSLNTGELFF
TGTGCCAGCAGTCTGAACACCGGGGAGCTGTTTTTT
>TRBD1|.|TRBV28|TRBJ2-2
CASIWATGSGELFF
TGTGCCAGCATCTGGGCGACAGGGTCCGGGGAGCTGTTTTTT
>.|.|TRBV5-6|TRBJ1-2
CASSLGVGAGWYGYTF
TGTGCCAGCAGCCTTGGAGTAGGAGCAGGGTGGTATGGCTACACCTTC
>TRBD1|.|TRBV25-1|TRBJ2-2
CASRETGTANTGELFF
TGTGCCAGCAGGGAGACCGGGACAGCGAACACCGGGGAGCTGTTTTTT
>.|.|TRBV6-1|TRBJ2-7
CASSEILGTPTYEQYF
TGTGCCAGCAGTGAAATACTGGGGACACCGACCTACGAGCAGTACTTC
>.|.|TRBV30|TRBJ1-4
CAWSGGGDPLLKKLFF
TGTGCCTGGAGTGGCGGGGGGGATCCCTTACTGAAAAAACTGTTTTTT
>.|.|TRBV19|TRBJ1-6
CASSIDGHSPLHF
TGTGCCAGTAGTATAGACGGGCATTCACCCCTCCACTTT